One sample yielded the 30 T cell receptor beta chains listed below, sequenced in a study of T cells in Graves' hyperthyroidism and ophthalmopathy (dated by TCRdb to between 2018 and 2021). Receptors were amplified or captured by multiplex PCR. The reads were generated on an Illumina HiSeq 2000. The TCR beta CDR3 regions were amplified from RNA transcripts. A first-round RT-PCR of the TCR CDR3 used the HTBI primer set with the Qiagen OneStep RT-PCR kit. The raw public reads went through TCRdb reprocessing: fastp at Q25, MiXCR clone calling, in-frame beta chains kept. Rows matching on CDR3 protein sequence are summarized as one entry with the most common DNA and genes. In all, the sample holds about 560,000 distinct CDR3 sequences, and approximately 15% of those were seen once. Clones ranked in the top ten supply under 20% of the sample. Material for sequencing was blood. The origin of the receptors is a young woman with Graves' hyperthyroidism.

This sequence joins TRBV3-1 and TRBJ1-4; possibly TRBD1 for D (6 bases). Per germline, CDR1 LGHDT and CDR2 YNNKEL (reference sequence). The CDR3 runs to 15 residues. The ends were cut back, 6 bases at V and 8 bases at J, with 19 bases in the middle. CDR3 sequence reads: CASRSSGGTREKLFF. The CDR3 DNA reads as TGTGCCAGCAGGTCCTCCGGGGGCACGAGGGAAAAACTGTTTTTT. The full variable domain, completed using reference TRBV3-1 and TRBJ1-4, is DTAVSQTPKYLVTQMGNDKSIKCEQNLGHDTMYWYKQDSKKFLKIMFSYNNKELIINETVPNRFSPKSPDKAHLNLHINSLELGDSAVYFCASRSSGGTREKLFFGSGTQLSVL.

This clonotype was seen many times. The V and J genes are TRBV20-1 and TRBJ1-2, with TRBD1 as a possible D gene (5 bases). The V end lost 3 bases, the J end lost 7 bases, and 12 bases lay between the germline ends. CDR3 size: 12 residues. Per the germline V gene, CDR1 is DFQATT and CDR2 is SNEGSKA (reference sequence). The CDR3 region has the DNA TGCAGTGCTAGTAACAGGCGGGGTGGCTACACCTTC. Its translation: CSASNRRGGYTF.

This clonotype was seen at least ten times. This CDR3 is CSADGLAGGIYEQYF. CDR3 bases: TGCAGTGCCGATGGACTAGCGGGAGGCATCTACGAGCAGTACTTC. The V gene is TRBV20-1, the J gene TRBJ2-7, with 14 positions matching TRBD2. Germline CDR1 DFQATT, CDR2 SNEGSKA (reference sequence). The trim removed 6 bases at V and 3 bases at J, leaving 7 bases unmatched. The CDR3 covers 15 residues.

The chain joins TRBV12-5 to TRBJ2-4; 7 bases are a match to TRBD2. With V trimmed by 5 bases and J by 9 bases, 13 bases remained unmatched. Germline values: CDR1 LGHNT, CDR2 FRNRAP. This CDR3 is 15 amino acids long. The CDR3 protein is CASGPPGGSEAIQYF. Here the CDR3 DNA reads TGTGCTAGTGGTCCCCCCGGGGGGTCTGAAGCCATTCAGTACTTC.

This clonotype came up a few times. The chain has TRBV12-3 or TRBV12-4 and TRBJ2-5; TRBD1 is a possible D gene (5 bases). V lost 6 bases and J 5 bases, leaving 13 bases between the germline ends. This CDR3 region has 13 residues. CDR3 amino acids: CASRAAGRETQYF. CDR3 nucleotides: TGTGCCAGCAGGGCCGCAGGGCGGGAGACCCAGTACTTC.

This clonotype appeared many times. Germline and junction disagree at one end, which may indicate a read error. The chain links TRBV3-1 to TRBJ2-1; the D gene is possibly TRBD2 (5 bases). Germline loops: CDR1 LGHDT, CDR2 YNNKEL (reference sequence). This CDR3 comprises 16 residues. CDR3 loop: CASSQEAAIPYIEQFF. The CDR3 region has the DNA TGTGCCAGCAGCCAAGAAGCGGCCATCCCTTACATTGAGCAGTTCTTC.

This clonotype was detected ten times or more. The V call is TRBV20-1, the J call TRBJ2-7, with 10 bases fitting TRBD1. V lost 6 bases to trimming and J lost 4 bases; unmatched junction nucleotides: 3. The CDR3 contains 12 residues. CDR1 is DFQATT, CDR2 SNEGSKA, per germline (reference sequence). This chain's CDR3 is CSAGQGEYEQYF. In DNA form, the CDR3 reads TGCAGTGCAGGACAGGGGGAGTACGAGCAGTACTTC.

This chain joins TRBV5-1 and TRBJ2-1; 10 nucleotides match TRBD2. CDR3 length: 15 residues. Germline-derived CDR1 and CDR2 are SGHRS and YFSETQ. Trimming cost V 3 bases and J 5 bases; bases outside gene matches: 5. Written as DNA, the CDR3 is TGCGCCAGCAGCTCCGGACTAGCGGCAAACAATGAGCAGTTCTTC. It encodes CASSSGLAANNEQFF.

This clonotype was counted between two and nine times. The gene calls are TRBV18 and TRBJ2-5; TRBD2 aligns across 13 bases. This CDR3 region has 15 residues. V was clipped by 2 bases and J by 3 bases; unmatched bases: 0. The germline CDR1 and CDR2 sequences are KGHSH and LQKENI. This CDR3 is CASSPGTSGKETQYF. The DNA for the CDR3 is TGTGCCAGCTCACCAGGGACTAGCGGGAAAGAGACCCAGTACTTC.

This clonotype was observed many times. The chain is built from TRBV3-1 and TRBJ1-5; D not certain. V lost 0 bases and J 3 bases, leaving 9 bases between the germline ends. This CDR3 contains 15 residues. Germline V gene sequence: CDR1 LGHDT, CDR2 YNNKEL (reference sequence). Here the CDR3 reads CASSQDLQDNQPQHF. Here the CDR3 DNA reads TGTGCCAGCAGCCAAGATCTCCAGGACAATCAGCCCCAGCATTTT.

This clonotype has only a few counts. The chain recombines TRBV28 with TRBJ2-7; no clear D gene. Germline values: CDR1 MDHEN, CDR2 SYDVKM. V lost 4 bases and J lost 2, with 18 bases in between. The CDR3 is 16 amino acids. The CDR3 DNA follows: TGTGCCAGCAGTTCCCCTCTAACCCATAATACCTACGAGCAGTACTTC. This translates into CASSSPLTHNTYEQYF.

J is TRBJ1-1 and V is TRBV4-1, with TRBD1 as a possible D gene (6 bases). CDR1 is MGHRA and CDR2 is YSYEKL in the germline V gene. Trimming pared 3 bases from V and 10 bases from J, leaving 12 bases between. The CDR3 runs to 12 residues. The CDR3 here is CASSHSRGRAFF. CDR3 DNA sequence: TGCGCCAGCAGCCACTCCCGGGGGCGAGCTTTCTTT.

This clonotype has a count of ten or more. The chain couples TRBV20-1 to TRBJ2-7, with D perhaps TRBD1 (6 bases). Trimming left V 6 bases short and J 2 bases short, with 11 bases between. The CDR3 length is 12 residues. Germline CDR1 reads DFQATT; CDR2 reads SNEGSKA (reference sequence). The CDR3 region is CSAHRAPYEQYF. The CDR3 DNA is TGCAGTGCGCACAGGGCCCCCTACGAGCAGTACTTC.

This clonotype was observed many times. The CDR3 region has the DNA TGTGCCAGCAGTTATTCCCCCGAGGTCTCCGAGCAGTACTTC. Translating gives CASSYSPEVSEQYF. The V and J genes are TRBV6-1 and TRBJ2-7; no firm D call. CDR3 length: 14 residues. V dropped 5 bases and J dropped 6 bases, with 17 bases sitting between them. Germline lookup yields CDR1 MNHNS and CDR2 SASEGT.

V gene TRBV20-1 combines with J gene TRBJ2-3, with D maybe TRBD1 (5 bases). The CDR3 sequence is 16 residues long. V was pared by 3 bases and J by 0 bases, with 16 bases between. Germline CDR1 is DFQATT and CDR2 is SNEGSKA (reference sequence). CDR3: CSARTTDHPSTDTQYF. The CDR3 DNA follows: TGCAGTGCTAGGACGACAGACCACCCTAGCACAGATACGCAGTATTTT.

This clonotype was found many times. The gene calls are TRBV2 and TRBJ1-6; D is perhaps TRBD1 (5 bases). The CDR3 is 15 amino acids. V was pared by 7 bases and J by 12 bases, with 22 bases between. Germline V gives CDR1 SNHLY, CDR2 FYNNEI. CDR3 nucleotides: TGTGCCAGCACCCGAAGGGGAGGGAACGGCATACCCCTCCACTTT. It translates to CASTRRGGNGIPLHF.

The rearrangement joins TRBV15 to TRBJ2-7; 9 nucleotides align to TRBD2. Unmatched junction bases numbered 4, after V lost 0 bases and J lost 1 base. CDR3 size: 16 residues. Germline V lookup: CDR1 LNHNV, CDR2 YYDKDF (reference sequence). The CDR3 here is CATSRDLAGVSYEQYF. CDR3 bases: TGTGCCACCAGCAGAGATTTAGCGGGAGTGTCCTACGAGCAGTACTTC.

A few counts support this clonotype. This chain joins TRBV3-1 and TRBJ2-1; D is perhaps TRBD2 (5 bases). This CDR3 is built from 13 residues. The V gene lost 4 bases and the J gene lost 7 bases, with 11 bases spanning the gap. Per germline, CDR1 LGHDT and CDR2 YNNKEL (reference sequence). The CDR3 coding sequence is TGTGCCAGCAGCCCGGGGATACTTAATGAGCAGTTCTTC. Encoded protein: CASSPGILNEQFF.

This clonotype has at least ten counts. The rearrangement joins TRBV6-2 or TRBV6-3 to TRBJ1-1, with D possibly being TRBD1 (6 bases). The CDR3 is 17 amino acids. CDR1 MNHEY and CDR2 SVGEGT come from the germline V gene. V lost 0 bases to trimming and J lost 0 bases, with 14 bases between them. Written as DNA, the CDR3 is TGTGCCAGCAGTTACTCCCCCGGGGGCCCTATGAACACTGAAGCTTTCTTT. Protein: CASSYSPGGPMNTEAFF.

This sequence joins TRBV9 and TRBJ2-3, with a tentative D call TRBD1 (6 bases). V lost 4 bases and J 0 bases, leaving 9 bases between the germline ends. This CDR3 region has 14 residues. The germline gives CDR1 SGDLS, CDR2 YYNGEE. This CDR3 reads CASSTDRSTDTQYF. In DNA, the CDR3 is TGTGCCAGCAGCACGGACAGAAGCACAGATACGCAGTATTTT. Full variable domain (rest looked up from reference TRBV9 and TRBJ2-3): DSGVTQTPKHLITATGQRVTLRCSPRSGDLSVYWYQQSLDQGLQFLIQYYNGEERAKGNILERFSAQQFPDLHSELNLSSLELGDSALYFCASSTDRSTDTQYFGPGTRLTVL.

There are many counts of this clonotype. V and J are TRBV7-8 and TRBJ1-2, with 7 nucleotides matching TRBD1. Germline values: CDR1 SGHVS, CDR2 FQNEAQ. V shed 5 bases and J 6 bases; nucleotides not matched to a gene: 6. The CDR3 contains 13 residues. CDR3 nucleotide sequence: TGTGCCAGCAGCACCCGACAGGGCAATGGCTACACCTTC. Translated, it gives CASSTRQGNGYTF.

The V call is TRBV19, the J call TRBJ2-1; D possibly matches TRBD1 or TRBD2 (6 bases each). The V end was cut by 4 bases, the J end by 8 bases, with 15 bases between. Germline values: CDR1 LNHDA, CDR2 SQIVND (reference sequence). The CDR3 extends over 14 amino acids. CDR3 bases: TGTGCCAGTAGTAGCCGGGGGCCATGGGATGAGCAGTTCTTC. Protein product: CASSSRGPWDEQFF.

This clonotype occurred many times. The V and J genes are TRBV2 and TRBJ1-4; D is possibly TRBD1 (5 bases). V dropped 8 bases and J dropped 10 bases, with 14 bases sitting between them. In germline, CDR1 is SNHLY, CDR2 FYNNEI. The CDR3 runs to 12 residues. The CDR3 DNA follows: TGTGCCAGCCTCCAGGGCTGGTCAAAACTGTTTTTT. Translation gives CASLQGWSKLFF.

V and J are TRBV6-1 and TRBJ1-2; 7 positions match TRBD1. The length of the CDR3 is 13 residues. V was pared by 8 bases and J by 3 bases, with 6 bases of the junction left unmatched. Germline CDR1 is MNHNS and CDR2 is SASEGT. CDR3 coding DNA: TGTGCCAGCTATACCGGGACAGACTATGGCTACACCTTC. Translating it yields CASYTGTDYGYTF.

There are many counts of this clonotype. V usage is TRBV20-1 and J usage is TRBJ2-1; D is uncertain. The CDR3 is 10 residues long. V was pared by 6 bases and J by 4 bases, with 4 bases between. Germline loops: CDR1 DFQATT, CDR2 SNEGSKA (reference sequence). DNA of the CDR3: TGCAGTGCAGTTTACAATGAGCAGTTCTTC. It specifies CSAVYNEQFF.

This clonotype appeared a single time. This sequence joins TRBV20-1 and TRBJ2-5; 10 bases are a match to TRBD1. Germline V gives CDR1 DFQATT, CDR2 SNEGSKA (reference sequence). This CDR3 contains 17 residues. V shed 5 bases and J 5 bases; nucleotides not matched to a gene: 17. CDR3 coding DNA: TGCAGTGCTGGGACCCGACAGGGGGCGTCTCCGGTGGAGACCCAGTACTTC. As protein: CSAGTRQGASPVETQYF.

This clonotype was recorded many times. The rearrangement uses TRBV3-1 and TRBJ1-1, with D uncertain. The germline V gene encodes CDR1 LGHDT and CDR2 YNNKEL (reference sequence). The CDR3 loop spans 14 amino acids. Trimming shortened V by 3 bases and J by 0 bases, and 8 bases separated the two germline ends. The CDR3 DNA is TGTGCCAGCAGCCAGGTATTTATGAACACTGAAGCTTTCTTT. Amino acid sequence: CASSQVFMNTEAFF.

The table lists this clonotype with many counts. This chain links TRBV28 with TRBJ1-2; a weak D match, TRBD1 (6 bases). Trimming removed 5 bases at V and 8 bases at J, with 18 bases between. CDR1 and CDR2 (germline): MDHEN, SYDVKM. The CDR3 spans 14 residues. DNA for the CDR3: TGTGCCAGCAGTCGGGACCAGGGGACGCGAGGCTACACCTTC. This encodes CASSRDQGTRGYTF.

At least ten counts were recorded for this clonotype. The chain combines TRBV7-9 with TRBJ2-7; TRBD1 is a possible D gene (6 bases). The CDR3 spans 13 residues. Germline V gene lookup returns CDR1 SEHNR and CDR2 FQNEAQ (reference sequence). Trimming pared 1 base from V and 7 bases from J, leaving 11 bases between. The CDR3: CASSLVSTGEQYF. The CDR3 DNA reads as TGTGCCAGCAGCTTAGTCTCGACAGGTGAGCAGTACTTC.

A few counts support this clonotype. The chain uses TRBV4-1 and TRBJ1-2, with 10 bases identical to TRBD1. CDR1 MGHRA and CDR2 YSYEKL come from the germline V gene. The V gene end was trimmed by 5 bases and the J gene end by 4 bases; junction bases not matched to a gene: 4. This CDR3 spans 14 amino acids. The CDR3 DNA reads as TGCGCCAGCAGCGGGACAGGGGCCCCCTATGGCTACACCTTC. This codes for CASSGTGAPYGYTF.